The entry that follows covers one T cell receptor beta chain sequence. The sample comes from a study of T cell responses to AZD1222 COVID-19 vaccine. TCRdb's copy holds only in-frame clones and misses some; the assay was immunoSEQ multiplex PCR. The profile shows 130,000 to 150,000 clones, 88% of them singletons. J was trimmed by 2 bases and V by 6 bases; bases with no gene match: 2. Germline V CDR1 and CDR2: KGHDR, SFDVKD. This CDR3 is 16 amino acids long. The chain combines TRBV24-1 with TRBJ2-3; TRBD2 aligns across 15 bases. The clonotype comes from an adult who received the MenACWY meningococcal vaccine as a control. The specimen comprised peripheral blood, sampled 28 days after the second dose of the MenACWY control vaccine. CDR3 region: CATSRTSGRATDTQYF. The CDR3 nucleotides are TGTGCCACCAGTCGGACTAGCGGGAGGGCCACAGATACGCAGTATTTT.